The 13 T cell receptor beta chains presented below share a single source sample, sequenced in a study of cytomegalovirus exposure and HLA in healthy donors. PCR primers comprised 60 Vbeta and 13 Jbeta primers. The data were produced by immunoSEQ multiplex PCR, yet TCRdb's version contains in-frame clones alone and is incomplete. The sample includes roughly 200,000 clones, 70% to 90% of them seen just once. Sequencing was performed on PBMCs. The receptors were gathered from a woman in her 50s in good health and CMV-seronegative.

This clone was found once. The genes are TRBV13 and TRBJ1-1, with TRBD1 matching 8 bases. Germline CDR1 and CDR2: PRHDT and FYEKMQ (reference sequence). Unmatched junction bases numbered 3, after V lost 5 bases and J lost 4 bases. The CDR3 covers 13 residues. The CDR3 nucleotides read TGTGCCAGCAGCCCCAGGGGGCTCACTGAAGCTTTCTTT. Translating gives CASSPRGLTEAFF.

The chain's CDR3 is CASSQGTGPNYEQYF. The CDR3 DNA sequence: TGTGCCAGCAGCCAGGGGACAGGTCCTAACTACGAGCAGTACTTC. V usage is TRBV11-3 and J usage is TRBJ2-7; 8 nucleotides line up with TRBD1. With V trimmed by 5 bases and J by 3 bases, 9 bases remained unmatched. This CDR3 is built from 15 residues. Germline V gene sequence: CDR1 SGHNT, CDR2 YENEEA. Full variable domain (rest looked up from reference TRBV11-3 and TRBJ2-7): EAGVVQSPRYKIIEKKQPVAFWCNPISGHNTLYWYLQNLGQGPELLIRYENEEAVDDSQLPKDRFSAERLKGVDSTLKIQPAELGDSAVYLCASSQGTGPNYEQYFGPGTRLTVT.

The gene calls are TRBV27 and TRBJ2-2, with D perhaps matching TRBD2 (6 bases). The CDR3 length is 16 residues. CDR1 MNHEY and CDR2 SMNVEV come from the germline V gene (reference sequence). Deletions cut 0 bases from V and 3 bases from J, with 11 bases between. The CDR3 loop is CASSLSIASDTGELFF. The CDR3 DNA is TGTGCCAGCAGTTTATCTATAGCTAGCGACACCGGGGAGCTGTTTTTT.

The V call is TRBV6-5, the J call TRBJ1-5, with TRBD1 as a possible D gene (6 bases). The germline V gene has CDR1 MNHEY and CDR2 SVGAGI. V was cut by 5 bases and J by 6 bases, with 14 bases left in between. The CDR3 is 14 residues long. CDR3 loop: CASSSDRRAQPQHF. The CDR3 nucleotides are TGTGCCAGCAGTAGCGACAGGCGGGCTCAGCCCCAGCATTTT.

A few counts support this clone. The chain employs TRBV6-4 and TRBJ2-2; 7 bases map to TRBD1. CDR1 is MRHNA and CDR2 is SNTAGT in the germline V gene. Trimming at V came to 5 bases and at J to 3 bases, leaving 3 bases not matched to a gene. The CDR3 length is 14 residues. The CDR3 coding sequence is TGTGCCAGCAGTCAACAGGGGTACACCGGGGAGCTGTTTTTT. Translated: CASSQQGYTGELFF.

In its sample, this clone was seen once. V is TRBV5-1 and J is TRBJ2-3, with 11 bases that match TRBD2. Germline CDR1 and CDR2: SGHRS and YFSETQ. V shed 4 bases, J shed 3 bases, and the junction held 13 bases outside the gene matches. CDR3 length equals 18 residues. The DNA for the CDR3 is TGCGCCAGCAGCCCGGAATATACTAGCGGGAGTAGGACAGATACGCAGTATTTT. This sequence encodes CASSPEYTSGSRTDTQYF.

The gene calls are TRBV15 and TRBJ2-7, with 12 bases identical to TRBD2. The CDR3 spans 16 residues. CDR1 LNHNV and CDR2 YYDKDF come from the germline V gene (reference sequence). V gave up 1 base and J gave up 3 bases; unmatched junction bases: 4. This chain's CDR3 is CATSRVGTSGFYEQYF. In DNA, the CDR3 is TGTGCCACCAGCAGAGTAGGGACTAGCGGGTTCTACGAGCAGTACTTC.

V gene TRBV6-4 combines with J gene TRBJ2-1; 12 nucleotides line up with TRBD1. In germline, CDR1 is MRHNA, CDR2 SNTAGT. The CDR3 contains 19 residues. V was clipped by 5 bases and J by 6 bases; unmatched bases: 17. The CDR3 protein is CASSPKSGTGGTYGNEQFF. The CDR3 DNA reads TGTGCCAGCAGTCCCAAATCCGGGACAGGGGGCACCTACGGCAATGAGCAGTTCTTC.

The chain has TRBV5-4 and TRBJ2-1, with 13 bases lining up with TRBD2. CDR1 and CDR2 (germline): SGHNT, YYREEE (reference sequence). V lost 5 bases to trimming and J lost 9 bases; unmatched junction nucleotides: 14. This CDR3 contains 17 residues. In DNA form, the CDR3 reads TGTGCCAGCAGGTTCAGCAGGGGACTAGCGGGATCCCCTGAGCAGTTCTTC. The encoded protein is CASRFSRGLAGSPEQFF.

The table lists this clone with a few counts. V is TRBV27 and J is TRBJ2-7, with 7 bases matching TRBD2. This CDR3 is built from 14 residues. Unmatched junction bases numbered 7, after V lost 8 bases and J lost 0 bases. Germline V lookup: CDR1 MNHEY, CDR2 SMNVEV (reference sequence). The CDR3 coding sequence is TGTGCCAGCCAATTTAAGCGGGACTCCTACGAGCAGTACTTC. It specifies CASQFKRDSYEQYF.

The rearrangement links TRBV18 to TRBJ2-2; TRBD2 aligns across 8 bases. There are 17 residues in the CDR3. After removal of 2 bases from V and 4 bases from J, the junction contained 9 bases not matched to a gene. Germline CDR1 is KGHSH and CDR2 is LQKENI. CDR3 nucleotides: TGTGCCAGCTCACCATCCCGCGGGACTAGGGGCACCGGGGAGCTGTTTTTT. This encodes CASSPSRGTRGTGELFF. The full variable domain, with the rest looked up from reference TRBV18 and TRBJ2-2, is NAGVMQNPRHLVRRRGQEARLRCSPMKGHSHVYWYRQLPEEGLKFMVYLQKENIIDESGMPKERFSAEFPKEGPSILRIQQVVRGDSAAYFCASSPSRGTRGTGELFFGEGSRLTVL.

The chain couples TRBV30 to TRBJ1-2; 9 bases line up with TRBD1. After removal of 8 bases from V and 4 bases from J, the junction contained 26 bases not matched to a gene. This CDR3 contains 19 residues. Germline V gene lookup returns CDR1 GTSNPN and CDR2 SVGIG (reference sequence). The CDR3 DNA reads as TGTGCCCTTTCCCTAAGACGGTATGGTGTTGACAGGGGGTCCTATGGCTACACCTTC. Its translation is CALSLRRYGVDRGSYGYTF.

The V and J genes are TRBV28 and TRBJ1-5; D not certain. Germline V gene sequence: CDR1 MDHEN, CDR2 SYDVKM. Trimming removed 10 bases from V and 1 base from J, with 17 bases in between. The CDR3 contains 15 residues. CDR3 protein: CATARDQTSNQPQHF. The CDR3 DNA follows: TGTGCCACCGCTCGGGATCAAACCAGCAATCAGCCCCAGCATTTT.